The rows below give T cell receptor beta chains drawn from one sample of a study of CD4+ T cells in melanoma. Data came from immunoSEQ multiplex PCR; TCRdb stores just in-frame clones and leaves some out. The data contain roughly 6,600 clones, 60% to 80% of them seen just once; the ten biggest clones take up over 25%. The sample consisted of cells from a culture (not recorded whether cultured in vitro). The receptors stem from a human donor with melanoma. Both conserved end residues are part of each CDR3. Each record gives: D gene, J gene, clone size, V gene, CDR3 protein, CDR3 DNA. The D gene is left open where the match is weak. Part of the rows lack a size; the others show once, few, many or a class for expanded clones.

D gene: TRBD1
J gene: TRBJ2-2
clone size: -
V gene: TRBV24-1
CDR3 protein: CATSEPGTGDIAGELFF
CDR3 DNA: TGTGCCACCAGTGAGCCCGGGACAGGGGACATCGCCGGGGAGCTGTTTTTT

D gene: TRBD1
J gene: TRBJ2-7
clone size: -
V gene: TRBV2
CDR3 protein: CASSERVTGTGAPF
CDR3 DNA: TGTGCCAGCAGTGAGAGGGTGACCGGGACAGGCGCTCCTTTC

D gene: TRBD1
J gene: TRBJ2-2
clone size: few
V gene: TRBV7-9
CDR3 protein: CASNRDRDAGELFF
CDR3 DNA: TGTGCCAGCAACCGGGACAGGGACGCCGGGGAGCTGTTTTTT

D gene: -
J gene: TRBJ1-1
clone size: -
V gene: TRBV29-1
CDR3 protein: CSAHTNRDTEAFF
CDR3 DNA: TGCAGCGCTCACACCAATCGGGACACTGAAGCTTTCTTT

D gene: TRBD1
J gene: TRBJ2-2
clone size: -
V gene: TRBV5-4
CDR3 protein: CASSPYRERQGTGELFF
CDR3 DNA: TGTGCCAGCAGCCCCTACCGAGAGCGACAGGGGACCGGGGAGCTGTTTTTT

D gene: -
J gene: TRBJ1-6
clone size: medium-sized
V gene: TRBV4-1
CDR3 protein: CASSHRTENSPLHF
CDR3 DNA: TGCGCCAGCAGCCACCGGACAGAGAATTCACCCCTCCACTTT

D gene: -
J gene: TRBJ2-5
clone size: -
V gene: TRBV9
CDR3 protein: CASSPNSPGETQYF
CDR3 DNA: TGTGCCAGCAGCCCCAATAGCCCGGGAGAGACCCAGTACTTC

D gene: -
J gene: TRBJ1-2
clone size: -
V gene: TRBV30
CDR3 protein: CAWGRAGTGYGYTF
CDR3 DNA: TGTGCCTGGGGGCGGGCAGGTACGGGCTATGGCTACACCTTC

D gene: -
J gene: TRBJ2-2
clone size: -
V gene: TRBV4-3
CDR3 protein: CASSQEQGAGELFF
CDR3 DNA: TGCGCCAGCAGCCAGGAACAGGGCGCCGGGGAGCTGTTTTTT

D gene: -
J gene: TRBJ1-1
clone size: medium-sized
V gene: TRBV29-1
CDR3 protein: CSALGGASINTEAFF
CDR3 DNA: TGCAGCGCCCTAGGGGGGGCCAGCATTAACACTGAAGCTTTCTTT

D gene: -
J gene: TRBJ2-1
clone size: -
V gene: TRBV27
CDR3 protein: CASSSGYNEQFF
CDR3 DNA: TGTGCCAGCAGTTCAGGGTACAATGAGCAGTTCTTC

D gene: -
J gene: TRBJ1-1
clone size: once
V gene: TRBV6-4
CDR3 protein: CASRQYWTLNTEAFF
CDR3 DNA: TGTGCCAGCAGACAGTACTGGACTCTAAACACTGAAGCTTTCTTT

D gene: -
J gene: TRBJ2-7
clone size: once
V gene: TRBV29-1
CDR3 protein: CSVVFYRSYEQYF
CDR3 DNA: TGCAGCGTTGTTTTTTATAGGTCCTACGAGCAGTACTTC

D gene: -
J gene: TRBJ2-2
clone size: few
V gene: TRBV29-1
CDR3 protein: CSVSGTLNTGELFF
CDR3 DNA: TGCAGCGTTTCCGGGACATTGAACACCGGGGAGCTGTTTTTT